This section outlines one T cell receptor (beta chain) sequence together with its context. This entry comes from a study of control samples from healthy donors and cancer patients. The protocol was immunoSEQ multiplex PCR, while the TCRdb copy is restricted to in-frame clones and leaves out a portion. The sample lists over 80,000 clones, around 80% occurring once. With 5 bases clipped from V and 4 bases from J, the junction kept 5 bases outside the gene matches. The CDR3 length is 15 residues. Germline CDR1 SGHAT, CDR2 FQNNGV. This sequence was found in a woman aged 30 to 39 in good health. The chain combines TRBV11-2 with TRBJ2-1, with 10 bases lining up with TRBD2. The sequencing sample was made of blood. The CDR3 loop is CASSPLAGTYNEQFF. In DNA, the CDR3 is TGTGCCAGCAGCCCACTAGCGGGGACTTACAATGAGCAGTTCTTC.